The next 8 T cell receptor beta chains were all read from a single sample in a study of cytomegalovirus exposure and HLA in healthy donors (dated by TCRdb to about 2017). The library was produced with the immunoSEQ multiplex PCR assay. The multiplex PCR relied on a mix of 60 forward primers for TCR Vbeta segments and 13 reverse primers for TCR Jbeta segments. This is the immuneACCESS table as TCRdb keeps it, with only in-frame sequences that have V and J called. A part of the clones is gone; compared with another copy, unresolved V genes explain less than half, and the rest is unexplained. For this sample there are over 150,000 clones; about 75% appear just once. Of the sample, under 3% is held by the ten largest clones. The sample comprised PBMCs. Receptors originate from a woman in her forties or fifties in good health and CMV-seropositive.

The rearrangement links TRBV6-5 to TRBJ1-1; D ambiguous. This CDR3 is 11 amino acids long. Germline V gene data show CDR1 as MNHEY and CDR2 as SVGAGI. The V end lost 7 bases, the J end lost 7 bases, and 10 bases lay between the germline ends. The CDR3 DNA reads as TGTGCCAGCAATGACGGGTGTGAAGCTTTCTTT. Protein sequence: CASNDGCEAFF.

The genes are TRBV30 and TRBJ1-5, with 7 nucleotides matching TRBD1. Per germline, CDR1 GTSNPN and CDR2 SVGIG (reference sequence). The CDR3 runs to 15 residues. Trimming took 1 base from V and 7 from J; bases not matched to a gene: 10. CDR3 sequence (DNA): TGTGCCTGGAGTGGAACAGGGGTTTTTGGCCAGCCCCAGCATTTT. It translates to CAWSGTGVFGQPQHF.

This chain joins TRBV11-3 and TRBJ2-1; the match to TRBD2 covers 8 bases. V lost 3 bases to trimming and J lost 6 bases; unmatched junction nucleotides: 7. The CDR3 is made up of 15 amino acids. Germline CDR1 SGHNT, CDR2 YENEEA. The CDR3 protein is CASSFSRGGRNEQFF. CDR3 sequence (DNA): TGTGCCAGCAGCTTTTCTCGGGGGGGCCGCAATGAGCAGTTCTTC.

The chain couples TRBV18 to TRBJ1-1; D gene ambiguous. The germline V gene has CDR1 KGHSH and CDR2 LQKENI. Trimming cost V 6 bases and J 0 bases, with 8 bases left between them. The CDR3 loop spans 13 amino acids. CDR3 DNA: TGTGCCAGCTCCCTAGACTTGAACACTGAAGCTTTCTTT. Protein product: CASSLDLNTEAFF.

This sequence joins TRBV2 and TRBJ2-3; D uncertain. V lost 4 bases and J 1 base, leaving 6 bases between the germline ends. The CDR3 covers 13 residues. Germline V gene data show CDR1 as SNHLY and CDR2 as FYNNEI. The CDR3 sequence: CASSVLGTDTQYF. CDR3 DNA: TGTGCCAGCAGTGTACTTGGCACAGATACGCAGTATTTT.

The CDR3 DNA is TGTGCCAGCAAGAGACAGGGACAACGTGAAAAACTGTTTTTT. Translating it yields CASKRQGQREKLFF. The chain combines TRBV6-5 with TRBJ1-4, with TRBD1 matching 7 bases. J gave up 7 bases and V 7 bases, and 9 bases lay outside the gene matches. Germline V CDR1 and CDR2: MNHEY, SVGAGI. The CDR3 consists of 14 residues.

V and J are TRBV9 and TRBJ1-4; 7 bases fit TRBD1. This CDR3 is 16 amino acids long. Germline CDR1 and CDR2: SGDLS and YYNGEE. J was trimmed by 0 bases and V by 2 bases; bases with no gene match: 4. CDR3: CASSVGTVTTNEKLFF. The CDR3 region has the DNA TGTGCCAGCAGCGTTGGGACAGTTACAACTAATGAAAAACTGTTTTTT.

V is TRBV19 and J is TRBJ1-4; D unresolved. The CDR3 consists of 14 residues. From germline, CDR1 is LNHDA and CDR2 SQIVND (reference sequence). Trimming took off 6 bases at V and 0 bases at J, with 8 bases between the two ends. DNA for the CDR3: TGTGCCAGTAGCCTAGGCACAACTAATGAAAAACTGTTTTTT. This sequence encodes CASSLGTTNEKLFF.